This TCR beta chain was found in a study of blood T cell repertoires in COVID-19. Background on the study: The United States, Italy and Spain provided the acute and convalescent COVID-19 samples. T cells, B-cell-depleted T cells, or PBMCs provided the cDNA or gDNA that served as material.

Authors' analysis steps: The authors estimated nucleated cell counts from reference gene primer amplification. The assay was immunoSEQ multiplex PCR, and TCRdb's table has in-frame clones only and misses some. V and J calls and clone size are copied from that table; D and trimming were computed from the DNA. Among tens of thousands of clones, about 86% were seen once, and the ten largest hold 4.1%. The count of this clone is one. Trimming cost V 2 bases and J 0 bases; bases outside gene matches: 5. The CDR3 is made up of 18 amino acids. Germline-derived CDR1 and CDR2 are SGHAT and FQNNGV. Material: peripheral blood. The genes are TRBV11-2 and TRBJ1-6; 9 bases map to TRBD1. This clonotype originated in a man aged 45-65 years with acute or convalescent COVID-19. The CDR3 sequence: CASSLMGTGSSYNSPLHF. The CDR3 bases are TGTGCCAGCAGCTTAATGGGGACAGGGAGCTCCTATAATTCACCCCTCCACTTT.